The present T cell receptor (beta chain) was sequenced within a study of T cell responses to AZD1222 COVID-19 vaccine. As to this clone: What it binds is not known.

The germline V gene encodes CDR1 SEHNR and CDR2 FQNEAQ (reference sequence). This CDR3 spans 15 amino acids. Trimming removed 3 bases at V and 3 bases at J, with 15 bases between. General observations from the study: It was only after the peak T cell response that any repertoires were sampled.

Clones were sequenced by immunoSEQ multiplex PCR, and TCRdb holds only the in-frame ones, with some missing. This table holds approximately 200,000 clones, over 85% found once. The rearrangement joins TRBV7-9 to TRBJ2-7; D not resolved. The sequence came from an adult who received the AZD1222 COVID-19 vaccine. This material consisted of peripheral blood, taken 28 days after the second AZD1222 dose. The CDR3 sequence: CASSFRETKDYEQYF. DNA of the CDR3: TGTGCCAGCAGCTTTAGGGAAACGAAAGACTACGAGCAGTACTTC. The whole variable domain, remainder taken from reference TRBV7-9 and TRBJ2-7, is DTGVSQNPRHKITKRGQNVTFRCDPISEHNRLYWYRQTLGQGPEFLTYFQNEAQLEKSRLLSDRFSAERPKGSFSTLEIQRTEQGDSAMYLCASSFRETKDYEQYFGPGTRLTVT.